This TCR beta chain appears in the sequencing data of a study of PD-1 blockade in mismatch repair-deficient tumors. Study-wide context: Patients had 11 to 13 mismatch repair-deficient cancer types and were previously treated and progressing.

This table comes from immunoSEQ multiplex PCR, and its TCRdb copy is limited to in-frame clones, with some not included. The data contain 49,000 or so clones, roughly 80% of them singletons. CDR1 is SGHTS and CDR2 is YDEGEE in the germline V gene. V lost 4 bases, J lost 1 base, and 24 bases lay in between. CDR3 length equals 19 residues. The material sequenced was peripheral blood, taken about 4.5 months after starting pembrolizumab. The receptor comes from an adult with mismatch repair-deficient cancer. The chain carries TRBV5-8 and TRBJ2-1; possibly TRBD2 for D (6 bases). In DNA form, the CDR3 reads TGTGCCAGCAGCAAATCCTGGAGGGTGGGGACGGGGTCCTACAATGAGCAGTTCTTC. This codes for CASSKSWRVGTGSYNEQFF. Complete variable domain (other parts from reference TRBV5-8 and TRBJ2-1): EAGVTQSPTHLIKTRGQQATLRCSPISGHTSVYWYQQALGLGLQFLLWYDEGEERNRGNFPPRFSGRQFPNYSSELNVNALELEDSALYLCASSKSWRVGTGSYNEQFFGPGTRLTVL.